One sample yielded the 13 T cell receptor beta chains listed below, sequenced in a study of blood T cell repertoires in COVID-19. Profiling relied on immunoSEQ multiplex PCR, and the TCRdb table lists in-frame clones only, not all of them. This table holds tens of thousands of clones, 82% found once. Material for sequencing was peripheral blood. The receptor source for this set is a woman in her sixties or seventies with acute or convalescent COVID-19.

This clone occurred a few times. The chain uses TRBV12-3 or TRBV12-4 and TRBJ1-3; D unresolved. The CDR3 runs 13 residues. Trimming left V 3 bases short and J 2 bases short, with 5 bases between. This chain's CDR3 is CASSLAPGNTIYF. In DNA, the CDR3 is TGTGCCAGCAGTTTGGCCCCTGGAAACACCATATATTTT.

This chain uses TRBV7-9 with TRBJ1-5; TRBD1 agrees at 8 bases. With 3 bases clipped from V and 5 bases from J, the junction kept 0 bases outside the gene matches. Germline CDR1 SEHNR, CDR2 FQNEAQ (reference sequence). The CDR3 length is 13 residues. The CDR3 DNA reads TGTGCCAGCAGCTTGGGACAGGATCAGCCCCAGCATTTT. This codes for CASSLGQDQPQHF.

The rearrangement uses TRBV10-3 and TRBJ1-1, with a possible D match to TRBD1 (6 bases). The CDR3 is 13 amino acids. CDR1 is ENHRY, CDR2 SYGVKD, per germline. Trimming cost V 5 bases and J 0 bases, with 7 bases left between them. The CDR3 reads CAISWDMNTEAFF. The CDR3 region has the DNA TGTGCCATCAGTTGGGACATGAACACTGAAGCTTTCTTT.

J is TRBJ2-4 and V is TRBV10-3, with TRBD1 matching 8 bases. CDR3 length equals 16 residues. Germline V gives CDR1 ENHRY, CDR2 SYGVKD. V was clipped by 0 bases and J by 4 bases; unmatched bases: 5. This CDR3 reads CAISESGQGSKNIQYF. DNA of the CDR3: TGTGCCATCAGTGAGTCCGGACAGGGCTCAAAAAACATTCAGTACTTC.

The J gene is TRBJ2-6, the V gene TRBV7-2; the D gene is possibly TRBD1 (5 bases). CDR3 size: 15 residues. Germline V lookup: CDR1 SGHTA, CDR2 FQGNSA. V was clipped by 5 bases and J by 4 bases, with 12 bases between them. The chain's CDR3 is CASSAQGSGANVLTF. The CDR3 DNA sequence: TGTGCCAGCAGCGCCCAGGGATCCGGGGCCAACGTCCTGACTTTC.

The gene calls are TRBV9 and TRBJ2-3; D gene ambiguous. V was cut by 3 bases and J by 0 bases, with 17 bases left in between. Germline V CDR1 and CDR2: SGDLS, YYNGEE. This CDR3 is built from 17 residues. In nucleotides, the CDR3 is TGTGCCAGCAGCGAAAGCCAACTTTCCGCTAGCACAGATACGCAGTATTTT. Translation gives CASSESQLSASTDTQYF.

This chain connects TRBV18 to TRBJ2-1, with D tentatively TRBD2 (7 bases). The CDR3 is made up of 15 amino acids. V lost 4 bases to trimming and J lost 10 bases, with 20 bases between them. Germline lookup yields CDR1 KGHSH and CDR2 LQKENI. In DNA form, the CDR3 reads TGTGCCAGCTCACGAGAGGAGGGGGGGCGTCGGGAGCAGTTCTTC. It codes for CASSREEGGRREQFF.

The chain is built from TRBV10-3 and TRBJ1-5, with 7 bases that match TRBD1. The junction had 12 bases not matched to a gene; V was cut back by 6 bases and J by 7 bases. Germline V gene data show CDR1 as ENHRY and CDR2 as SYGVKD. The CDR3 consists of 15 residues. The CDR3, as DNA: TGTGCCATCAGGGGGGACAGAGGAGAGGGACAGCCCCAGCATTTT. The encoded protein is CAIRGDRGEGQPQHF.

V gene TRBV7-9 combines with J gene TRBJ1-1, with TRBD1 identical over 9 bases. This CDR3 is 15 amino acids long. Germline CDR1 reads SEHNR; CDR2 reads FQNEAQ (reference sequence). With 4 bases clipped from V and 5 bases from J, the junction kept 8 bases outside the gene matches. In DNA form, the CDR3 reads TGTGCCAGCAGCTGGGGACAGGGCGGCCGAACTGAAGCTTTCTTT. Translating it yields CASSWGQGGRTEAFF.

This chain links TRBV9 with TRBJ2-7; the match to TRBD2 covers 9 bases. Germline V gene data show CDR1 as SGDLS and CDR2 as YYNGEE. V lost 3 bases and J lost 5; bases outside the gene matches: 6. CDR3 length: 14 residues. The CDR3 reads CASSEEPSGDEQYF. CDR3 coding DNA: TGTGCCAGCAGCGAGGAACCTAGCGGGGACGAGCAGTACTTC.

Only a few counts were recorded for this clone. This chain uses TRBV10-3 with TRBJ1-4, with D maybe TRBD1 (5 bases). V lost 6 bases, J lost 8 bases, and 16 bases lay in between. This CDR3 has 14 amino acids. Germline CDR1 is ENHRY and CDR2 is SYGVKD. The CDR3 region is CAISQDTGVEKLFF. The CDR3, as DNA: TGTGCCATCAGCCAGGACACGGGCGTGGAAAAACTGTTTTTT.

For this clone: The same CDR3 is also encoded by other DNA sequences in this sample. The chain recombines TRBV5-5 with TRBJ1-1; D is undetermined. Germline CDR1 reads SGHKS; CDR2 reads YYEKEE (reference sequence). The CDR3 runs to 13 residues. V gave up 2 bases and J gave up 4 bases, with 9 bases separating them. This CDR3 is CASSFGLGTEAFF. For the CDR3, the DNA is TGTGCCAGCAGCTTCGGACTGGGCACTGAAGCTTTCTTT. The full variable domain, in which reference TRBV5-5 and TRBJ1-1 provide the parts outside the CDR3, is DAGVTQSPTHLIKTRGQQVTLRCSPISGHKSVSWYQQVLGQGPQFIFQYYEKEERGRGNFPDRFSARQFPNYSSELNVNALLLGDSALYLCASSFGLGTEAFFGQGTRLTVV.

The chain employs TRBV27 and TRBJ2-1, with TRBD2 matching 7 bases. The CDR3 has 14 residues. The trim removed 7 bases at V and 6 bases at J, leaving 9 bases unmatched. The germline V gene has CDR1 MNHEY and CDR2 SMNVEV (reference sequence). CDR3 DNA: TGTGCCAGCAAATTTAGCGGGCGTATCAATGAGCAGTTCTTC. It is translated as CASKFSGRINEQFF.